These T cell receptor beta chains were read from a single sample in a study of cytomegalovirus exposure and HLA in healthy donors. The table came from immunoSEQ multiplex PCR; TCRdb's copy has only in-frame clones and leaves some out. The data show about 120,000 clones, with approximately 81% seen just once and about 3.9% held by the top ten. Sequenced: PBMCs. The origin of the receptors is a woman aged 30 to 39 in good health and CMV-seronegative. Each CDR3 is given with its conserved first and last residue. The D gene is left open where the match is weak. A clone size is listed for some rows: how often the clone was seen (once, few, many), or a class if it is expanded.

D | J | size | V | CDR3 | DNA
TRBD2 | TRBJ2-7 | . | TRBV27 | CASSTPRAGGTYEQYF | TGTGCCAGCAGTACCCCCCGAGCGGGAGGGACCTACGAGCAGTACTTC
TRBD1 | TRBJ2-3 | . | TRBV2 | CASSEDREEDTQYF | TGTGCCAGCAGTGAGGACAGGGAAGAAGATACGCAGTATTTT
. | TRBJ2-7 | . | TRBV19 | CASSMGQPGGEQYF | TGTGCCAGTAGTATGGGGCAGCCGGGTGGCGAGCAGTACTTC
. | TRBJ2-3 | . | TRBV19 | CASSNLARDTQYF | TGTGCCAGTAGTAACCTCGCCCGGGATACGCAGTATTTT
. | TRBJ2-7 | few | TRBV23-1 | CATRDRLYSYEQYF | TGCGCCACCAGAGACAGACTCTACTCCTACGAGCAGTACTTC
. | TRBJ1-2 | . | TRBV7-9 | CASSVALGPQGRGYTF | TGTGCCAGCAGCGTTGCCTTGGGGCCACAAGGGCGAGGCTACACCTTC
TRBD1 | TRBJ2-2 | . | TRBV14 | CASSRQGMNTGELFF | TGTGCCAGCAGCCGACAGGGGATGAATACCGGGGAGCTGTTTTTT
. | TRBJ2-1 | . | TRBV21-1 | CASSKEARAGRSYNEQFF | TGTGCCAGCAGCAAAGAGGCCCGCGCGGGGAGATCCTACAATGAGCAGTTCTTC
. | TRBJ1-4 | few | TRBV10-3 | CAISEARANEKLFF | TGTGCCATCAGTGAGGCCAGGGCTAATGAAAAACTGTTTTTT
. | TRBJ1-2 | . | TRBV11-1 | CASSQDNNYGYTF | TGTGCCAGCAGCCAAGACAACAACTATGGCTACACCTTC
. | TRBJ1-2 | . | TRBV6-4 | CASSDSTGAYGYTF | TGTGCCAGCAGTGACTCAACAGGAGCTTATGGCTACACCTTC
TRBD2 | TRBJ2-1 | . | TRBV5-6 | CASSSLAGIYEQFF | TGTGCCAGCAGCTCCTTAGCGGGAATCTATGAGCAGTTCTTC
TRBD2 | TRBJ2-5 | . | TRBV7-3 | CASSLTSAGGPRETQYF | TGTGCCAGCAGCTTAACCTCCGCGGGAGGGCCCAGGGAGACCCAGTACTTC
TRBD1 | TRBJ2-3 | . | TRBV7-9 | CASSEQGVADTQYF | TGTGCCAGCAGTGAACAGGGGGTGGCAGATACGCAGTATTTT
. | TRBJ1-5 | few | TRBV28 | CASTPPSGPQHF | TGTGCCAGCACACCCCCATCAGGACCCCAGCATTTT
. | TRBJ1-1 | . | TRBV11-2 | CASSLQGNEAFF | TGTGCCAGCAGCCTCCAGGGAAATGAAGCTTTCTTT
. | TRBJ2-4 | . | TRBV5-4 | CASSARTAAKNIQYF | TGTGCCAGCAGCGCCAGGACAGCCGCCAAAAACATTCAGTACTTC
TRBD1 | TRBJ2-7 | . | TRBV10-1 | CASSEGQGVYEQYF | TGCGCCAGCAGTGAAGGTCAGGGGGTATACGAGCAGTACTTC
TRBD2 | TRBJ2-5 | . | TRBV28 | CASSLLAGQETQYF | TGTGCCAGCAGTCTACTAGCGGGGCAAGAGACCCAGTACTTC
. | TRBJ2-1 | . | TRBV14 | CASSRLTAGNNEQFF | TGTGCCAGCAGCCGATTAACAGCTGGCAACAATGAGCAGTTCTTC
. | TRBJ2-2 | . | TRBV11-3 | CASSFRGSRAGTGELFF | TGTGCCAGCAGCTTCAGGGGGTCCAGGGCGGGAACCGGGGAGCTGTTTTTT
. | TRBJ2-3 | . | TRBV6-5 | CASSLLLSSTDTQYF | TGTGCCAGCAGCTTACTATTATCTAGCACAGATACGCAGTATTTT
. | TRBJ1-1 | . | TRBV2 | CASRQGKGTEAFF | TGTGCCAGCCGTCAGGGGAAAGGCACTGAAGCTTTCTTT
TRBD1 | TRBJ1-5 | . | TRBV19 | CASSRLGGQGNQPQHF | TGTGCCAGTAGTCGACTAGGCGGACAGGGCAATCAGCCCCAGCATTTT
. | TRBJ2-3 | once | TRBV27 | CASKKGGTDTQYF | TGTGCCAGCAAAAAAGGCGGGACAGATACGCAGTATTTT
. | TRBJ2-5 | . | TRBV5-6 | CASSLDRVGPQETQYF | TGTGCCAGCAGCTTGGACAGGGTAGGGCCCCAAGAGACCCAGTACTTC
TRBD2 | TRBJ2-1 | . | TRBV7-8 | CASSLVGVAGDNEQFF | TGTGCCAGCAGCTTAGTTGGGGTAGCGGGAGACAATGAGCAGTTCTTC
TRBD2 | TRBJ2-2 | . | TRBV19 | CASSILAGSTGELFF | TGTGCCAGTAGTATTCTAGCGGGTAGCACCGGGGAGCTGTTTTTT
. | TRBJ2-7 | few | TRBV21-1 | CASSKGLAGAEQYF | TGTGCCAGCAGCAAGGGACTAGCGGGAGCCGAGCAGTACTTC
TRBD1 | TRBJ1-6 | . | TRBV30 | CAWTGTDNSPLHF | TGTGCCTGGACCGGGACAGATAATTCACCCCTCCACTTT
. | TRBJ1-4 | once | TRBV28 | CASRHDRVNEKLFF | TGTGCCAGCAGACACGACAGAGTTAATGAAAAACTGTTTTTT
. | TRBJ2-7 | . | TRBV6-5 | CASSETAPPSYEQYF | TGTGCCAGCAGCGAGACAGCTCCCCCCTCCTACGAGCAGTACTTC
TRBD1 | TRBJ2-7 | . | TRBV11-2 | CASSTWTGTEQYF | TGTGCCAGCAGCACCTGGACAGGGACCGAGCAGTACTTC
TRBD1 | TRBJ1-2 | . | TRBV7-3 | CASSPGQGTSYTF | TGTGCCAGCAGCCCGGGACAGGGGACGAGCTACACCTTC
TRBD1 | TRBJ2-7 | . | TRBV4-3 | CASSQAQGAFYEQYF | TGCGCCAGCAGCCAGGCACAGGGGGCCTTCTACGAGCAGTACTTC
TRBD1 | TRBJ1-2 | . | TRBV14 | CASSQDRTGAQYGYTF | TGTGCCAGCAGCCAAGATAGGACAGGGGCGCAATATGGCTACACCTTC
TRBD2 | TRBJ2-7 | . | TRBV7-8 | CASSNRAGESLEQYF | TGTGCCAGCAGCAATCGGGCGGGAGAGTCCCTCGAGCAGTACTTC
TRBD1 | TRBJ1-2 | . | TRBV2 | CAGSQTGGHGYTF | TGTGCCGGTTCCCAAACAGGGGGTCACGGCTACACCTTC
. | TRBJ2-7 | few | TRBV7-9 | CSSSSDRFRSGEQYF | TGTTCCAGCAGCTCAGACAGGTTTAGATCGGGCGAGCAGTACTTC
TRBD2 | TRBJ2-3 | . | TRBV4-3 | CASSQVMGEGRTDTQYF | TGCGCCAGCAGCCAAGTGATGGGGGAGGGTCGAACAGATACGCAGTATTTT
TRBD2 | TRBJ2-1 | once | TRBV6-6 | CASSSGTSGYNEQFF | TGTGCCAGCAGTAGCGGGACTAGCGGTTACAATGAGCAGTTCTTC
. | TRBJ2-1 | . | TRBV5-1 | CASSLPGQHYNEQFF | TGCGCCAGCAGCTTACCAGGACAACACTACAATGAGCAGTTCTTC
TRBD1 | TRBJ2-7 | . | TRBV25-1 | CASRGQGTFTSYEQYF | TGTGCCAGCAGGGGACAGGGGACCTTTACCTCCTACGAGCAGTACTTC
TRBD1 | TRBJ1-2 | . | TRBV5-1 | CASSRTWTGINYGYTF | TGCGCCAGCAGTCGAACGTGGACAGGGATTAACTATGGCTACACCTTC
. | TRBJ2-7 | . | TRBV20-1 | CSAENYEQYF | TGCAGTGCTGAGAACTACGAGCAGTACTTC
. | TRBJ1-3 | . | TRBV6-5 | CASTGSGNTIYF | TGTGCCAGCACCGGCTCTGGAAACACCATATATTTT
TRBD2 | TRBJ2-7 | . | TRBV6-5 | CASRDRASGRGEQYF | TGTGCCAGCAGAGACAGGGCTAGCGGGAGGGGCGAGCAGTACTTC
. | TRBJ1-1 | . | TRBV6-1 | CASSEKQGIVSTEAFF | TGTGCCAGCAGTGAAAAGCAGGGGATAGTGAGCACTGAAGCTTTCTTT
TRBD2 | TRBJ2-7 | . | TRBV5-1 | CASSFLAGQLYEQYF | TGCGCCAGCAGCTTTCTAGCGGGACAACTCTACGAGCAGTACTTC